This TCR beta chain comes out of a study of blood T cell repertoires in COVID-19. Background on the study: The cDNA or gDNA used as material had been derived from T cells, B-cell-depleted T cells, or PBMCs.

V dropped 3 bases and J dropped 2; count of bases not matched to a gene: 5. This CDR3 is 16 amino acids long. The germline gives CDR1 KGHSH, CDR2 LQKENI. Generated by immunoSEQ multiplex PCR, the TCRdb table keeps only in-frame clones and is missing some. The profile shows around 220,000 clones, 80% to 90% of them singletons. The receptor was isolated from a woman in her forties or fifties with acute or convalescent COVID-19. The chain carries TRBV18 and TRBJ2-7; 12 nucleotides align to TRBD2. Source material: peripheral blood. CDR3 nucleotide sequence: TGTGCCAGCTCACCGGGGCCTAGCGGGGGGGCCTACGAGCAGTACTTC. The encoded protein is CASSPGPSGGAYEQYF.